This T cell receptor (beta chain) stems from a study of cytomegalovirus exposure and HLA in healthy donors. Study-level background: Within an early data release were about 80 million unique TCRs drawn from HLA-typed donors. Study-level findings and limits: TCR beta V segments were, for the most part, productive about 87% or about 30% of the time in an earlier analysis. In a later analysis, TCR beta V- and J-gene trimming was associated with a missense DCLRE1C variant.

Though nominally healthy at sampling, donors likely had unrecorded immune exposures. Germline V CDR1 and CDR2: SGHVS, FNYEAQ. The CDR3 length is 15 residues. J gave up 5 bases and V 2 bases, and 7 bases lay outside the gene matches. The PCR had 60 Vbeta and 13 Jbeta primers. Sequencing was performed with immunoSEQ multiplex PCR; in TCRdb, only in-frame clones are kept and a portion is missing. The sample lists roughly 100,000 clones, 75% to 85% occurring once. This clone has only a few counts. Its specificity is not known. Sequenced sample: PBMCs. The chain carries TRBV7-6 and TRBJ2-5; 8 bases are shared with TRBD2. The TCR sequence derives from a man aged 25 to 40 in good health and CMV-seronegative. Written as DNA, the CDR3 is TGTGCCAGCAGCTTAACTTACGGGGGGGTGGAGACCCAGTACTTC. It encodes CASSLTYGGVETQYF. Variable domain in full (rest from reference TRBV7-6 and TRBJ2-5): GAGVSQSPRYKVTKRGQDVALRCDPISGHVSLYWYRQALGQGPEFLTYFNYEAQQDKSGLPNDRFSAERPEGSISTLTIQRTEQRDSAMYRCASSLTYGGVETQYFGPGTRLLVL.